The 26 T cell receptor beta chains in this list originate from one sample, sequenced in a study of beta chain features in type 1 diabetes. The authors reverse transcribed all of the isolated RNA, so sequencing captured expressed TCRB transcripts. TCRdb's copy holds only in-frame clones and misses some; the assay was immunoSEQ multiplex PCR. The table includes 150,000 or so clones, around 50% detected once. Sample: Tregs from blood. The receptors were gathered from a young man in good health.

V and J are TRBV5-1 and TRBJ2-7; 7 bases are shared with TRBD2. The V segment lost 0 bases and the J segment 6 bases; nucleotides outside the gene matches: 6. CDR1 is SGHRS and CDR2 is YFSETQ in the germline V gene. The CDR3 loop spans 14 amino acids. CDR3 protein: CASSLGTRPSEQYF. In nucleotides, the CDR3 is TGCGCCAGCAGCTTGGGGACTAGACCCTCCGAGCAGTACTTC.

There are a few counts of this clone. J is TRBJ2-3 and V is TRBV9, with 13 positions matching TRBD2. The V and J ends lost 0 bases and 4 bases, in that order; junction bases with no gene match: 5. CDR1 is SGDLS and CDR2 is YYNGEE in the germline V gene. The CDR3 has 17 amino acids. CDR3 coding DNA: TGTGCCAGCAGCGTAGGGACTAGCGGGAGTCTCTCAGATACGCAGTATTTT. It is translated as CASSVGTSGSLSDTQYF.

V and J are TRBV28 and TRBJ2-2, with 9 positions matching TRBD1. V lost 8 bases to trimming and J lost 7 bases; unmatched junction nucleotides: 5. In germline, CDR1 is MDHEN, CDR2 SYDVKM. This CDR3 is 13 amino acids long. The CDR3 DNA is TGTGCCAGCGGACAGGGGATCGGCGGGGAGCTGTTTTTT. Residues: CASGQGIGGELFF.

V and J are TRBV18 and TRBJ2-1; 8 bases fit TRBD1. From germline, CDR1 is KGHSH and CDR2 LQKENI. Losses at the gene ends were 10 bases for V and 3 bases for J; bases not matched to a gene: 8. This CDR3 has 14 residues. CDR3 sequence: CANPLTGGYNEQFF. The CDR3 DNA follows: TGTGCCAACCCCCTTACAGGGGGCTACAATGAGCAGTTCTTC.

This chain uses TRBV2 with TRBJ1-2, with no clear D. This CDR3 has 15 amino acids. From germline, CDR1 is SNHLY and CDR2 FYNNEI. V was trimmed by 7 bases and J by 0 bases, leaving 15 bases between them. The CDR3 nucleotides are TGTGCCAGCACCGCAAATCAGTTAACTAACTATGGCTACACCTTC. Amino acid sequence: CASTANQLTNYGYTF.

The chain combines TRBV5-1 with TRBJ1-2; 9 bases agree with TRBD1. Trimming at V came to 6 bases and at J to 3 bases, leaving 12 bases not matched to a gene. CDR1 SGHRS and CDR2 YFSETQ come from the germline V gene. CDR3 length: 16 amino acids. The CDR3 sequence is CASKGTGNPRDYGYTF. The DNA for the CDR3 is TGCGCCAGCAAAGGGACAGGGAACCCTAGGGACTATGGCTACACCTTC. Using reference TRBV5-1 and TRBJ1-2 for the parts outside the CDR3, the full variable domain is KAGVTQTPRYLIKTRGQQVTLSCSPISGHRSVSWYQQTPGQGLQFLFEYFSETQRNKGNFPGRFSGRQFSNSRSEMNVSTLELGDSALYLCASKGTGNPRDYGYTFGSGTRLTVV.

This chain connects TRBV2 to TRBJ1-1, with D possibly TRBD1 on 6 matching bases. The ends were cut back, 8 bases at V and 1 base at J, with 11 bases in the middle. Germline V gene sequence: CDR1 SNHLY, CDR2 FYNNEI. This CDR3 comprises 13 residues. CDR3 nucleotides: TGTGCCAGCGGTCACAGGGCGAACACTGAAGCTTTCTTT. As protein: CASGHRANTEAFF.

A word on this clone: A much more abundant neighbour one base away suggests this may be a read error. At the DNA level, this CDR3 is encoded by other sequences in the same sample as well. J is TRBJ1-2 and V is TRBV5-1; D is perhaps TRBD1 (6 bases). This CDR3 is built from 15 residues. The ends were cut back, 2 bases at V and 3 bases at J, with 14 bases in the middle. Germline-derived CDR1 and CDR2 are SGHRS and YFSETQ. CDR3 in DNA: TGCGCCAGCAGCTTAACTTTGGACAGCTACTATGGCTACACCTTC. Its translation is CASSLTLDSYYGYTF.

Comment on this clone: This CDR3 is also generated by other DNA sequences in the sample. The chain links TRBV6-5 to TRBJ2-1, with 8 bases lining up with TRBD2. The CDR3 has 12 residues. Trimming at V came to 4 bases and at J to 10 bases, leaving 3 bases not matched to a gene. From germline, CDR1 is MNHEY and CDR2 SVGAGI. The CDR3: CASSSGGGEQFF. CDR3 DNA sequence: TGTGCCAGCAGTTCGGGGGGGGGAGAGCAGTTCTTC.

The rearrangement uses TRBV2 and TRBJ2-3; 7 bases fit TRBD1. V lost 9 bases and J lost 0; bases outside the gene matches: 3. The CDR3 has 13 amino acids. Germline CDR1 SNHLY, CDR2 FYNNEI. The CDR3 sequence is CARRQGSTDTQYF. DNA of the CDR3: TGTGCCAGAAGACAGGGTAGCACAGATACGCAGTATTTT.

This chain uses TRBV5-1 with TRBJ2-5, with 7 bases that match TRBD2. V lost 7 bases, J lost 4 bases, and 1 base stayed unmatched. The germline gives CDR1 SGHRS, CDR2 YFSETQ. The CDR3 loop spans 11 amino acids. CDR3 in amino acids: CASGGGETQYF. CDR3 DNA: TGCGCCAGCGGCGGGGGAGAGACCCAGTACTTC.

The V gene is TRBV5-1, the J gene TRBJ2-7; 10 nucleotides line up with TRBD1. Germline-derived CDR1 and CDR2 are SGHRS and YFSETQ. The CDR3 extends over 14 amino acids. V gave up 4 bases and J gave up 2 bases; unmatched junction bases: 3. CDR3 protein: CASSRGTGAYEQYF. CDR3 nucleotides: TGCGCCAGCAGCCGCGGGACAGGGGCCTACGAGCAGTACTTC.

This clone occurred a few times. This chain uses TRBV27 with TRBJ1-1, with D perhaps matching TRBD1 (6 bases). Germline V gene sequence: CDR1 MNHEY, CDR2 SMNVEV (reference sequence). CDR3 length: 13 residues. Trimming stripped 5 bases from V and 6 bases from J, with 13 bases between. Here the CDR3 reads CASSRGFGAEAFF. The CDR3 DNA follows: TGTGCCAGCAGTAGGGGGTTTGGCGCTGAAGCTTTCTTT.

The table lists this clone with a few counts. V gene TRBV14 combines with J gene TRBJ1-1, with no clear D. Trimming left V 3 bases short and J 6 bases short, with 11 bases between. In germline, CDR1 is SGHDN, CDR2 FVKESK. The CDR3 loop spans 13 amino acids. The chain's CDR3 is CASSQGVRAEAFF. The CDR3 DNA reads TGTGCCAGCAGCCAGGGAGTTCGAGCTGAAGCTTTCTTT.

The chain combines TRBV7-2 with TRBJ2-7; TRBD1 might be the D (6 bases). The V and J ends lost 1 base and 4 bases respectively, with 14 bases between them. The CDR3 spans 15 residues. The germline V gene encodes CDR1 SGHTA and CDR2 FQGNSA. For the CDR3, the DNA is TGTGCCAGCAGCTTAGACCTTTTGAGGGGGTACGAGCAGTACTTC. Translating it yields CASSLDLLRGYEQYF.

The genes are TRBV6-1 and TRBJ1-5, with D perhaps TRBD1 (6 bases). Per germline, CDR1 MNHNS and CDR2 SASEGT. CDR3 length equals 13 residues. V was shortened by 10 bases and J by 4 bases, with 14 bases between the two germline ends. CDR3 coding DNA: TGTGCCACCAGGACAGTAAGAAATCAGCCCCAGCATTTT. Translating it yields CATRTVRNQPQHF.

This clone was seen more than once but under ten times. The genes are TRBV6-6 and TRBJ2-5; 9 bases match TRBD1. The length of the CDR3 is 16 residues. CDR1 and CDR2 from the germline V gene are MNHNY and SVGAGI (reference sequence). V gave up 6 bases and J gave up 0 bases; unmatched junction bases: 8. Here the CDR3 DNA reads TGTGCCAGCAGCCGCGACAGGGGGAAAAACCAAGAGACCCAGTACTTC. It translates to CASSRDRGKNQETQYF.

The V call is TRBV7-9, the J call TRBJ2-5; D is perhaps TRBD2 (5 bases). This CDR3 has 14 amino acids. The V end was cut by 5 bases, the J end by 5 bases, with 15 bases between. Per germline, CDR1 SEHNR and CDR2 FQNEAQ (reference sequence). CDR3 in DNA: TGTGCCAGCAGCCCCCCCGGACTCGGGGAGACCCAGTACTTC. The encoded protein is CASSPPGLGETQYF.

The V and J genes are TRBV6-1 and TRBJ1-5; 7 nucleotides match TRBD1. The ends lost 2 bases at V and 4 bases at J; junction bases unmatched: 5. Germline assignment: CDR1 MNHNS and CDR2 SASEGT. CDR3 size: 15 residues. CDR3 residues: CASSELGQRNQPQHF. Here the CDR3 DNA reads TGTGCCAGCAGTGAATTGGGACAGCGGAATCAGCCCCAGCATTTT.

The rearrangement joins TRBV7-9 to TRBJ2-3; 11 positions agree with TRBD1. V dropped 4 bases and J dropped 5; count of bases not matched to a gene: 8. In germline, CDR1 is SEHNR, CDR2 FQNEAQ (reference sequence). The CDR3 length is 16 residues. The CDR3 bases are TGTGCCAGCAGCTCCTCTTGGGACAGGGGGAAAGATACGCAGTATTTT. Residues: CASSSSWDRGKDTQYF.

This clone came up a few times. The V and J genes are TRBV10-3 and TRBJ2-3, with a possible D match to TRBD2 (6 bases). Deletions cut 2 bases from V and 1 base from J, with 16 bases between. CDR1 is ENHRY and CDR2 is SYGVKD in the germline V gene. CDR3 length: 17 amino acids. CDR3 residues: CAISEPLGASGTDTQYF. CDR3 DNA: TGTGCCATCAGTGAGCCCCTTGGGGCTAGCGGCACAGATACGCAGTATTTT.

This clone appeared a few times. The rearrangement links TRBV4-1 to TRBJ2-3; TRBD2 aligns across 10 bases. Germline CDR1 MGHRA, CDR2 YSYEKL. J was trimmed by 2 bases and V by 0 bases; bases with no gene match: 5. This CDR3 has 17 amino acids. CDR3 sequence reads: CASSQEPSGGPTDTQYF. CDR3 bases: TGCGCCAGCAGCCAAGAACCTAGCGGGGGCCCCACAGATACGCAGTATTTT.

The chain employs TRBV15 and TRBJ2-7; the match to TRBD1 covers 9 bases. J gave up 1 base and V 0 bases, and 4 bases lay outside the gene matches. The germline gives CDR1 LNHNV, CDR2 YYDKDF (reference sequence). The CDR3 spans 16 residues. The CDR3 coding sequence is TGTGCCACCAGCAGAGATACCGGGACAGGGTCCTACGAGCAGTACTTC. Residues: CATSRDTGTGSYEQYF.

The chain has TRBV5-1 and TRBJ2-7; 7 nucleotides align to TRBD2. Trimming at V came to 1 base and at J to 6 bases, leaving 4 bases not matched to a gene. Germline lookup yields CDR1 SGHRS and CDR2 YFSETQ. The length of the CDR3 is 13 residues. CDR3 loop: CASSLPGEGEQYF. Here the CDR3 DNA reads TGCGCCAGCAGCTTGCCGGGGGAGGGCGAGCAGTACTTC.

This clone was seen just once. The CDR3 nucleotides are TGTGCCAGTGCCCGGACTAGCGGGATTTACAACGAGCAGTACTTC. Translating it yields CASARTSGIYNEQYF. The chain uses TRBV19 and TRBJ2-7; TRBD2 agrees at 12 bases. With 8 bases clipped from V and 5 bases from J, the junction kept 10 bases outside the gene matches. CDR1 is LNHDA, CDR2 SQIVND, per germline (reference sequence). This CDR3 spans 15 amino acids. The variable domain in full, with the rest retrieved from reference TRBV19 and TRBJ2-7, is DGGITQSPKYLFRKEGQNVTLSCEQNLNHDAMYWYRQDPGQGLRLIYYSQIVNDFQKGDIAEGYSVSREKKESFPLTVTSAQKNPTAFYLCASARTSGIYNEQYFGPGTRLTVT.

This sequence joins TRBV27 and TRBJ1-5; D call uncertain. The CDR3 contains 12 residues. Germline lookup yields CDR1 MNHEY and CDR2 SMNVEV (reference sequence). V shed 6 bases and J shed 4 bases, with 7 bases lying between them. The CDR3 is CASSSVNQPQHF. In DNA, the CDR3 is TGTGCCAGCAGCTCGGTTAATCAGCCCCAGCATTTT.